The clone carrying this TCR beta chain has a handful of counts. This sample was included in a study of blood T cells in healthy people across ages. The authors ran a second PCR of roughly 6 to 11 cycles using a sample-barcoded 5' primer and a J-beta primer mix. TCRdb redid the calling of the 5' RACE reads with MiXCR, one entry per CDR3 protein. The data contain over a million distinct CDR3 sequences, approximately 38% of them singletons. Peripheral blood samples of roughly 10 milliliters were drawn from each donor. The sequenced material came from blood. The TCR comes from a woman aged 18-29 years in good health.

The chain's CDR3 is CASSQDEAGALGNTIYF. In DNA, the CDR3 is TGCGCCAGCAGCCAAGATGAGGCCGGTGCCCTTGGAAACACCATATATTTT. The chain employs TRBV4-1 and TRBJ1-3; D ambiguous. This CDR3 has 17 amino acids. CDR1 and CDR2 (germline): MGHRA, YSYEKL. Between the trimmed V and J ends, which lost 0 bases and 3 bases, there was a span of 15 bases.